This is a list of T cell receptor beta chains from one sample in a study of Graves' ophthalmopathy and Graves' hyperthyroidism. Each CDR3 protein is one row after TCRdb ran MiXCR on the multiplex PCR reads. The table shows about 500,000 distinct CDR3 sequences, with about 35% occurring only once. The sample comprised peripheral blood or thyroid tissue (not recorded which). The origin of the receptors is an adult man with Graves' hyperthyroidism. Each CDR3 is given with its conserved first and last residue. The order of the fields is V gene, clone size, J gene, D gene, CDR3 DNA, CDR3 protein. A D gene is named only where the DNA matches it firmly. Only part of the rows carry a size: once, few, many, or a class if the clone is expanded.

TRBV4-1	-	TRBJ1-5	-	TGCGCCACCAGCCAGAGCGGGAGACAGAGCAATCAGCCCCAGCATTTT	CATSQSGRQSNQPQHF
TRBV19	-	TRBJ1-2	-	TGTGCCAGTAGTTTCGGGACACCCGCCTACACCTTC	CASSFGTPAYTF
TRBV6-1	many	TRBJ2-7	-	TGTGCCAGCAGTGAAGTTACAAGGAAGCAGTACTTC	CASSEVTRKQYF
TRBV19	many	TRBJ2-7	-	TGTGCCAGTAGTAGGTCCGACGGGGCCTACGAGCAGTACTTC	CASSRSDGAYEQYF
TRBV12-3/TRBV12-4	few	TRBJ2-5	-	TGTGCCAGCCGTAGGGGGGGCTGGGAGACCCAGTACTTC	CASRRGGWETQYF
TRBV15	-	TRBJ2-7	-	TGTGCCACCAGCAGTACCCAGGGCGGACTCTACGAGCAGTACTTC	CATSSTQGGLYEQYF
TRBV24-1	many	TRBJ1-1	-	TGTGCCACCAGTGATTTGGAGGCAGGGAGAAGGGGCACTGAAGCTTTCTTT	CATSDLEAGRRGTEAFF
TRBV4-2	many	TRBJ1-4	-	TGTGCCAGCAGCAGACAGGATAATGAAAAACTGTTTTTT	CASSRQDNEKLFF
TRBV20-1	-	TRBJ1-4	TRBD1	TGCAGTGCTAGAGGTTCAGGGGGACCAAATGAAAAACTGTTTTTT	CSARGSGGPNEKLFF
TRBV7-8	many	TRBJ2-7	TRBD2	TGTGCCACTACCCCCGGGGGGGGGACGCAGTATGGGGCGTACGAGCAGTACTTC	CATTPGGGTQYGAYEQYF
TRBV5-6	many	TRBJ1-6	-	TGTGCCAGCAGCTTGGGGAGAAGGGGTAGCTCCTATAATTCACCCCTCCACTTT	CASSLGRRGSSYNSPLHF
TRBV3-1	many	TRBJ2-5	TRBD1	TGTGCCAGCAGCCAGGGGACAGGGCCAGAGACCCAGTACTTC	CASSQGTGPETQYF
TRBV7-9	-	TRBJ1-5	TRBD1	TGTGCCAGCAGCTCACCGGGACAGGGCCCCAATCAGCCCCAGCATTTT	CASSSPGQGPNQPQHF
TRBV2	-	TRBJ1-4	-	TGTGCCAGCAGAGGGACGGGATTCTCCTTGGAAAAACTGTTTTTT	CASRGTGFSLEKLFF
TRBV30	few	TRBJ1-2	TRBD1	TGTGCCTGGAGTCTTTCGGACAGGAGAGTTGGCTACACCTTC	CAWSLSDRRVGYTF
TRBV15	-	TRBJ2-3	TRBD2	TGTGCCACCAGCAGAGACCCGGGGGCAATAGCGGGAGCCGTAGATACGCAGTATTTT	CATSRDPGAIAGAVDTQYF
TRBV20-1	-	TRBJ2-5	-	TGCAGTGCTAGATCCAGGGCTCGCACAGATACGCAGTACTTC	CSARSRARTDTQYF
TRBV6-6	many	TRBJ1-1	TRBD1	TGTGCCAGCAGCTACAGGGGGGTGAACACTGAAGCTTTCTTT	CASSYRGVNTEAFF
TRBV19	many	TRBJ1-2	-	TGTGCCAGTAGTAGGCCGGGGATAAACTATGGCTACACCTTC	CASSRPGINYGYTF
TRBV28	-	TRBJ1-5	-	TGTGCCAGCGACTTCCTTGACAGCAATCAGCCCCAGCATTTT	CASDFLDSNQPQHF
TRBV20-1	many	TRBJ2-5	-	TGCAGTGCTAGCACGGCGGAGACCCAGTACTTC	CSASTAETQYF
TRBV12-3/TRBV12-4	many	TRBJ1-6	TRBD1	TGTGCCAGCAAGACCGGGACAGGATTTAATTCACCCCTCCACTTT	CASKTGTGFNSPLHF
TRBV20-1	many	TRBJ1-3	-	TGCAGTGCTAGAGTAGGAAACACCATATATTTT	CSARVGNTIYF
TRBV5-6	few	TRBJ1-5	-	TGTGCCAGCAGCAAGGGGGGGGATCAGCCCCAGCATTTT	CASSKGGDQPQHF
TRBV12-3/TRBV12-4	-	TRBJ2-7	TRBD1	TGTGCCAGCAGTTACCACGCCGGACAGGGGGCTACCTACGAGCAGTACTTC	CASSYHAGQGATYEQYF
TRBV27	few	TRBJ2-5	-	TGTGCCAGCAGTTTGTTACAGGGAATACAAGAGACCCAGTACTTC	CASSLLQGIQETQYF
TRBV2	many	TRBJ1-5	-	TGTGCCAGGGCCGAACCCCAGCATTTT	CARAEPQHF
TRBV7-2	-	TRBJ1-2	-	TGTGCCAGCAGCTTAGTCCAGGGGTCTTACTATGGCTACACCTTC	CASSLVQGSYYGYTF
TRBV12-3/TRBV12-4	many	TRBJ1-6	-	TGTGCCAGCAGTCCCCGAGCTAATTCACCCCTCCACTTT	CASSPRANSPLHF
TRBV5-1	-	TRBJ1-4	-	TGCGCCAGCAGCTTGGACAGGGCGAGGGGGAATCTGCCTAATGAAAAACTGTTTTTT	CASSLDRARGNLPNEKLFF